This TCR beta chain came from a study of technical replicates of blood from four donors. The CDR3 contains 14 residues. The V gene's germline CDR1 is ENHRY and CDR2 SYGVKD. Trimming cost V 7 bases and J 3 bases; bases outside gene matches: 7. Produced via immunoSEQ multiplex PCR; TCRdb's table is partial and in-frame only. The repertoire holds roughly 80,000 clones, 89% seen once, with under 0.5% in the top ten. This sequence originates from a human donor in good health. Sample: T cells isolated from PBMCs. V and J are TRBV10-3 and TRBJ1-1, with 8 positions matching TRBD1. CDR3 DNA: TGTGCCATCACTATGACAGGGGTGGACACTGAAGCTTTCTTT. It translates to CAITMTGVDTEAFF.